This TCR beta chain was recovered during a study of blood T cell repertoires in COVID-19 (dated by TCRdb to 2020 to 2022). With respect to the entire study: The collaborator samples originated in the United States, Italy and Spain and spanned the acute and convalescent phases of COVID-19. The material from the prospective study consisted of cDNA or gDNA derived from T cells, B-cell-depleted T cells, or PBMCs. The dataset comprised deeply sampled blood TCRbeta repertoires from subjects exposed to, actively infected with, or recovered from COVID-19. The repertoires were released in a freely available public database meant as a resource for research on the immune response to SARS-CoV-2. Samples were obtained from the ongoing ImmuneRACE study (first 160 participants) and from approximately 1,200 subjects provided by 6 global collaborators. The sample metadata nearly always contained a de-identified subject ID, COVID-19 status, age in years and sex. Where available, HLA class I and class II types were taken from metadata supplied by the sample provider and were not determined by assay-based typing. General study outcomes and caveats: The amount of clinical and demographic metadata varied by source and participant and was provided uncurated.

A word on this clone: What this receptor recognizes is not known. No much larger clone is present one base from it, and per-base qualities are unavailable.

V is reduced by 5 bases and J by 2 bases, leaving a spacing of 6 bases between them. The CDR3 holds 13 amino acids from the cysteine to the phenylalanine. The only DNA kept is the CDR3, 39 bases in frame from the first base. CDR1 LGHNT and CDR2 FRNRAP were looked up in the germline V gene. The immunoSEQ Assay, a bias-controlled multiplex PCR, was used to amplify TCRbeta CDR3 regions from genomic DNA. The study's processing was this. Within the assay, amplification of reference gene primers was used to estimate how many nucleated cells each sample contained. To quantify the absolute abundance of each unique TCRbeta CDR3 rearrangement, sequence reads were collapsed and filtered. Productive Simpson clonality was computed per sample as the square root of Simpson's diversity index over productive rearrangements. TCRdb provides this immuneACCESS table in a form limited to in-frame rearrangements. Some clones are lacking; in checked studies, under half of them reflect an unresolved V gene, and why the rest are absent is not known. That table furnishes V, J and clone size, whereas the DNA furnished D and trimming. The sample table holds 45,000 or so clones, of which more than 75% were seen once. Over 15% of the sample is in the top ten clones.

The collaborating institutions used their own protocols to collect whole blood in K2EDTA tubes. Collaborator samples were shipped for TCRbeta analysis as frozen whole blood, isolated PBMCs, or DNA extracted from either sample type. This TCR came from a man aged 65-85 years with acute or convalescent COVID-19. The sample consisted of peripheral blood. The chain couples TRBV12-5 to TRBJ2-2, with no D gene named confidently. This receptor carries the CDR3 CASGPDNTGELFF. The base sequence is TGTGCTAGTGGTCCAGATAACACCGGGGAGCTGTTTTTT.